The source of this TCR beta chain is a study of blood T cell repertoires in COVID-19. This CDR3 has 17 amino acids. Germline values: CDR1 GTSNPN, CDR2 SVGIG (reference sequence). V shed 0 bases, J shed 7 bases, and the junction held 13 bases outside the gene matches. Cohort allocation depended upon clinical history that participants reported. TCRdb keeps only in-frame clones here, not all; method: immunoSEQ multiplex PCR. This table has about 220,000 clones, roughly 89% appearing once. Sequencing was performed on PBMCs or T cells enriched from blood (not recorded which). The TCR sequence derives from a woman aged 40 to 50 with acute COVID-19. V usage is TRBV30 and J usage is TRBJ2-2, with TRBD2 matching over 8 bases. CDR3 protein: CAWSVAPGTSKNGELFF. The CDR3 DNA reads TGTGCCTGGAGTGTAGCCCCCGGGACTAGTAAAAACGGGGAGCTGTTTTTT.